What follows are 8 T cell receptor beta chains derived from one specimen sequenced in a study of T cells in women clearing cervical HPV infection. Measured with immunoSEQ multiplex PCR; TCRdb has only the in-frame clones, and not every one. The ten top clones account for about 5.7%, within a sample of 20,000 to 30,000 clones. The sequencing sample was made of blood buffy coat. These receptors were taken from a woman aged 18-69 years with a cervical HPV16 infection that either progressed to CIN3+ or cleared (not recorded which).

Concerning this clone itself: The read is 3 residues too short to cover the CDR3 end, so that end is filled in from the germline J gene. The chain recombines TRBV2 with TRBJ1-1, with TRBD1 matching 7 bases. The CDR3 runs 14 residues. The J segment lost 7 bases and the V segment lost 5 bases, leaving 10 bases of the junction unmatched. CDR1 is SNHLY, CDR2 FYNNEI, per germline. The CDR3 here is CASSPRGAAIEAFF. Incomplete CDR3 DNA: TGTGCCAGCAGTCCCAGGGGGGCCGCCATTGAA.

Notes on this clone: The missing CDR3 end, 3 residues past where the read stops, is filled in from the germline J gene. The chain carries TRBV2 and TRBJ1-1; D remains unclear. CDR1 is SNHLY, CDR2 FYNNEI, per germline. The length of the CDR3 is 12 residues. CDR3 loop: CASSESRVGAFF. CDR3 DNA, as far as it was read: TGTGCCAGCAGCGAAAGTAGGGTAGGG. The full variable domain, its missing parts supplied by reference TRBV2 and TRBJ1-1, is EPEVTQTPSHQVTQMGQEVILRCVPISNHLYFYWYRQILGQKVEFLVSFYNNEISEKSEIFDDQFSVERPDGSNFTLKIRSTKLEDSAMYFCASSESRVGAFFGQGTRLTVV.

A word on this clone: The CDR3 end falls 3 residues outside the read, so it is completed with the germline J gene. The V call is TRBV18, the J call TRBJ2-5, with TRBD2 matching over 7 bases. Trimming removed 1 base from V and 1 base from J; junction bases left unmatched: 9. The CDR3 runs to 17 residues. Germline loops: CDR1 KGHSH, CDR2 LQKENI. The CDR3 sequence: CASSPRWSSGAQETQYF. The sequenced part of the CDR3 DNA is TGTGCCAGCTCACCACGATGGTCTAGCGGTGCCCAAGAGACC. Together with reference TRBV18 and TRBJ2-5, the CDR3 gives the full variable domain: NAGVMQNPRHLVRRRGQEARLRCSPMKGHSHVYWYRQLPEEGLKFMVYLQKENIIDESGMPKERFSAEFPKEGPSILRIQQVVRGDSAAYFCASSPRWSSGAQETQYFGPGTRLLVL.

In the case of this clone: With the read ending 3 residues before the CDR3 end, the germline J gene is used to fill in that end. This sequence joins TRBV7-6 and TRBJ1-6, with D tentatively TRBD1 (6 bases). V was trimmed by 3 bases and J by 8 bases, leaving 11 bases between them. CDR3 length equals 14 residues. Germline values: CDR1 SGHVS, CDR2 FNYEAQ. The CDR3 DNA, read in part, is TGTGCCAGCAGCTTCCGGGACAAAGATTCACCC. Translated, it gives CASSFRDKDSP. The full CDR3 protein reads CASSFRDKDSPLHF.

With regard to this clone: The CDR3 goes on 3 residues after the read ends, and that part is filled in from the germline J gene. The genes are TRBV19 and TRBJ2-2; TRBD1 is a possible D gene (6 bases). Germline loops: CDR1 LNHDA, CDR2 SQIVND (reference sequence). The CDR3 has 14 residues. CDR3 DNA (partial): TGTGCCAGCTCAGGGGTCTCCTATAATTCACCG. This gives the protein CASSGVSYNSP. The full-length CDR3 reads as CASSGVSYNSPLFF. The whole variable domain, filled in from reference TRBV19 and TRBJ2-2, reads DGGITQSPKYLFRKEGQNVTLSCEQNLNHDAMYWYRQDPGQGLRLIYYSQIVNDFQKGDIAEGYSVSREKKESFPLTVTSAQKNPTAFYLCASSGVSYNSPLFFGEGSRLTVL.

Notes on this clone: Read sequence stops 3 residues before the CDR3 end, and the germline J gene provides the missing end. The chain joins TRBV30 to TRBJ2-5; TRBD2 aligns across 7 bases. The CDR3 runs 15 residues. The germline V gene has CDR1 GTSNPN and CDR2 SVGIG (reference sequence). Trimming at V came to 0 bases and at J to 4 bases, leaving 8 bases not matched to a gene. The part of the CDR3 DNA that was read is TGTGCCTGGAGTGTACGATTGGGGGGGTTAGAGACC. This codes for CAWSVRLGGLET. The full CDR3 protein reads CAWSVRLGGLETQYF. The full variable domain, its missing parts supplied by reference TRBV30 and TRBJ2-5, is SQTIHQWPATLVQPVGSPLSLECTVEGTSNPNLYWYRQAAGRGLQLLFYSVGIGQISSEVPQNLSASRPQDRQFILSSKKLLLSDSGFYLCAWSVRLGGLETQYFGPGTRLLVL.

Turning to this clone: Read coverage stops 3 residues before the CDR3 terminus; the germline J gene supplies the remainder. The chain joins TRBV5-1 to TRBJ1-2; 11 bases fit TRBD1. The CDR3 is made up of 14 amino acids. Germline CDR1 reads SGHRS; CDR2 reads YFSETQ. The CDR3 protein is CASSWTGGAGGYTF. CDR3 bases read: TGCGCCAGCAGCTGGACAGGGGGCGCGGGGGGC.

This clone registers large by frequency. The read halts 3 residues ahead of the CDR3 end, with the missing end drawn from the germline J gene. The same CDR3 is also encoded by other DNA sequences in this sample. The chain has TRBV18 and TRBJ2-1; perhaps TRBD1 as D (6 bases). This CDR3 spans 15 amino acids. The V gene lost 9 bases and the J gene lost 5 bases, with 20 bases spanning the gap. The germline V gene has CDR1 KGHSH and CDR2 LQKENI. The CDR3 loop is CASQTGYDRDNEQFF. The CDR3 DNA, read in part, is TGTGCCAGTCAAACAGGGTATGACCGCGACAATGAG.